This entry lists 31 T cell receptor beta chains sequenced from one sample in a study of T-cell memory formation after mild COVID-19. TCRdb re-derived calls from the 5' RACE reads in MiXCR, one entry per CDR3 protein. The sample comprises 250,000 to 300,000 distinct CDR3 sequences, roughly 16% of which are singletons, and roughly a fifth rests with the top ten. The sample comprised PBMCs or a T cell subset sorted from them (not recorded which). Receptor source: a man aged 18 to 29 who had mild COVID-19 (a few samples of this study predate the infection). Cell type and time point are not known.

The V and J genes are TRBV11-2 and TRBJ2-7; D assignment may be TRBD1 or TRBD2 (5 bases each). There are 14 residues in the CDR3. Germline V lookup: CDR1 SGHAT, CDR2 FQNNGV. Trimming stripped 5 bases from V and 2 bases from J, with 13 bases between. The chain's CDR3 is CASSPPGRPYEQYV. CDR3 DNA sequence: TGTGCCAGCAGCCCTCCGGGACGGCCCTACGAGCAGTACGTC.

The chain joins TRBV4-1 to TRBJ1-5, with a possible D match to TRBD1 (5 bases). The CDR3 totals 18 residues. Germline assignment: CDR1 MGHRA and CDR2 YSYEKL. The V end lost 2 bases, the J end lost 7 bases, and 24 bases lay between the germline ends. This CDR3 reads CASSQQGRGPGYRQPQHF. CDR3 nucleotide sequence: TGCGCCAGCAGCCAACAGGGACGAGGGCCAGGGTATCGGCAGCCCCAGCATTTT.

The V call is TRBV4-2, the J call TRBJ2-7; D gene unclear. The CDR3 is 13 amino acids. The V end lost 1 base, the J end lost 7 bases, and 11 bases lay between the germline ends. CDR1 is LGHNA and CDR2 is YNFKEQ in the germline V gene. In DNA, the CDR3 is TGTGCCAGCAGCCAAGTTACCCTGTTTGAGCAGTACTTC. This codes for CASSQVTLFEQYF.

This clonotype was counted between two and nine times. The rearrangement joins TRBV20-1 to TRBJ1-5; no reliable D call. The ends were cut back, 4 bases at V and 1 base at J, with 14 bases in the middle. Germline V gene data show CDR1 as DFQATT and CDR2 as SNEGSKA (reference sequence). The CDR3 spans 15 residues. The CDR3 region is CSATDVLGSNQPQHF. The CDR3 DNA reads TGCAGTGCTACCGACGTCCTTGGAAGCAATCAGCCCCAGCATTTT.

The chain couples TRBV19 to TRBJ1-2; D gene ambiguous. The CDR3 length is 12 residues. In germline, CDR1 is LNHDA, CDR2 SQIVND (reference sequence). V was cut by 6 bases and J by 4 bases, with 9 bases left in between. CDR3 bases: TGTGCCAGTAGCGACCGCGCCTATGGCTACACCTTC. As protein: CASSDRAYGYTF.

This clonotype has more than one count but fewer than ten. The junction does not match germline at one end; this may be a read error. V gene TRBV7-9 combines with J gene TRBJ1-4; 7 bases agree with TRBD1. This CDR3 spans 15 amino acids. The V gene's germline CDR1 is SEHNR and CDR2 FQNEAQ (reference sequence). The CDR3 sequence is CASSLAGQSNEKLFF. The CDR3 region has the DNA TGTGCCAGCAGCTTAGCGGGACAGAGTAATGAGAAACTGTTTTTT. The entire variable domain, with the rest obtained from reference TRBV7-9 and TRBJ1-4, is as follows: DTGVSQNPRHKITKRGQNVTFRCDPISEHNRLYWYRQTLGQGPEFLTYFQNEAQLEKSRLLSDRFSAERPKGSFSTLEIQRTEQGDSAMYLCASSLAGQSNEKLFFGSGTQLSVL.

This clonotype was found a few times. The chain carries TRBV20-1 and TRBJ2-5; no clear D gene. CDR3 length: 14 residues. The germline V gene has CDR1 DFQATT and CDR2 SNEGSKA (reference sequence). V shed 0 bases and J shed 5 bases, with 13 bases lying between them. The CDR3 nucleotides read TGCAGTGCTAGAGATCATAATGGGCTGGAGACCCAGTACTTC. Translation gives CSARDHNGLETQYF.

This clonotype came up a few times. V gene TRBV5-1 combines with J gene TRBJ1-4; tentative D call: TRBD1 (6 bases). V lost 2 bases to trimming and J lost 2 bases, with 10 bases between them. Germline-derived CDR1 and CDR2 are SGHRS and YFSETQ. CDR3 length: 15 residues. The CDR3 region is CASSLGGITNEKLFF. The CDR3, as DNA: TGCGCCAGCAGCTTAGGGGGGATTACTAATGAAAAACTGTTTTTT.

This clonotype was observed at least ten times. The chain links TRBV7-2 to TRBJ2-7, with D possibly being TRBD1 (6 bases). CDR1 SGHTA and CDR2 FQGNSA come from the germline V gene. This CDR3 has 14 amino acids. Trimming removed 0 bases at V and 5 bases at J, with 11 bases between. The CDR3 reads CASSLASGANEQYV. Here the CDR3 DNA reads TGTGCCAGCAGCTTAGCGTCAGGGGCGAACGAGCAGTACGTC.

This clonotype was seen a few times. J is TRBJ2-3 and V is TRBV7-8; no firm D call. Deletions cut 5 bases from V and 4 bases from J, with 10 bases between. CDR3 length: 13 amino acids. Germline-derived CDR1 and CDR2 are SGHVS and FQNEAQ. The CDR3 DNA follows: TGTGCCAGCAGCCCCCCGAATTCAGATACGCAGTATTTT. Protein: CASSPPNSDTQYF.

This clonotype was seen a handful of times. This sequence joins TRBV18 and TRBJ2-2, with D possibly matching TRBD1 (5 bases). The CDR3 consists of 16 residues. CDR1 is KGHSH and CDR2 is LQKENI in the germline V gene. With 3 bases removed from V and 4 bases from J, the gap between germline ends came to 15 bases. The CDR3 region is CASSPLGYQGTGELFF. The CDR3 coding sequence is TGTGCCAGCTCACCTCTAGGTTACCAGGGCACCGGGGAGCTGTTTTTT.

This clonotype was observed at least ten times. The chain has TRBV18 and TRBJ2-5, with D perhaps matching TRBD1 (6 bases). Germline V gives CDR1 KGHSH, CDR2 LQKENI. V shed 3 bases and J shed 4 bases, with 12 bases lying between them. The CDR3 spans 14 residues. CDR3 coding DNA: TGTGCCAGCTCACCGGGGGCAGGGAGAGAGACCCAGTACTTC. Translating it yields CASSPGAGRETQYF. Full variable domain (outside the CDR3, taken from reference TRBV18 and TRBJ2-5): NAGVMQNPRHLVRRRGQEARLRCSPMKGHSHVYWYRQLPEEGLKFMVYLQKENIIDESGMPKERFSAEFPKEGPSILRIQQVVRGDSAAYFCASSPGAGRETQYFGPGTRLLVL.

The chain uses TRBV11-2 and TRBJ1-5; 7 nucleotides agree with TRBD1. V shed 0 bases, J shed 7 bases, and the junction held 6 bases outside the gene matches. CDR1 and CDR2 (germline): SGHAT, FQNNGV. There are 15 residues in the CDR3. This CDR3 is CASSLDRTGYQPQHF. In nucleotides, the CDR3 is TGTGCCAGCAGCTTAGATCGGACAGGCTACCAGCCCCAGCATTTT. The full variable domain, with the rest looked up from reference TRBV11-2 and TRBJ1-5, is EAGVAQSPRYKIIEKRQSVAFWCNPISGHATLYWYQQILGQGPKLLIQFQNNGVVDDSQLPKDRFSAERLKGVDSTLKIQPAKLEDSAVYLCASSLDRTGYQPQHFGDGTRLSIL.

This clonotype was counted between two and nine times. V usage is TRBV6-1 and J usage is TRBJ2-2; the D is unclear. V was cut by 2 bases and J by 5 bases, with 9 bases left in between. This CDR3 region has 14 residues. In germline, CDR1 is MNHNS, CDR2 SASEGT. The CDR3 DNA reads TGTGCCAGCAGTGAAAGCGTGAAAACCGGGGAGCTGTTTTTT. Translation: CASSESVKTGELFF.

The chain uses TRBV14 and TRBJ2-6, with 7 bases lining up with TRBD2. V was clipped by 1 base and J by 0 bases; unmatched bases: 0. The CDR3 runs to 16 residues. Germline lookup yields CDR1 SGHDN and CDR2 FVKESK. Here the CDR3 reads CASSQGDYSGANVLTF. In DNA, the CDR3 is TGTGCCAGCAGCCAAGGGGACTACTCTGGGGCCAACGTCCTGACTTTC.

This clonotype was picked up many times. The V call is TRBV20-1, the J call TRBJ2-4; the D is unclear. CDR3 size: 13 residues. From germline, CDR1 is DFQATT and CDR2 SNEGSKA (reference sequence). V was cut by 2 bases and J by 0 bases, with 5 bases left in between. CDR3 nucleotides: TGCAGTGCTAGACTGATAGCCAAAAACATTCAGTACTTC. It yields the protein CSARLIAKNIQYF.

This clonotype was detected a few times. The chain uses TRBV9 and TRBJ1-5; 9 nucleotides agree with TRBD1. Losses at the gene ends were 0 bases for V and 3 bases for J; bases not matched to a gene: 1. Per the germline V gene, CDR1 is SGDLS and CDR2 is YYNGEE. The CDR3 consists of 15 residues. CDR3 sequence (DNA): TGTGCCAGCAGCGTAGGGACAGGGGTCAATCAGCCCCAGCATTTT. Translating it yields CASSVGTGVNQPQHF.

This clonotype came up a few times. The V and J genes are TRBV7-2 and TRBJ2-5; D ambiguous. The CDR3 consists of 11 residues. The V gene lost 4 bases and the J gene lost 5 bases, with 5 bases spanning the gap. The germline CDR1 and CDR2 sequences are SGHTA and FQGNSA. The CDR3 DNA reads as TGTGCCAGCAGCTCATACGAGACCCAGTACTTC. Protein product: CASSSYETQYF.

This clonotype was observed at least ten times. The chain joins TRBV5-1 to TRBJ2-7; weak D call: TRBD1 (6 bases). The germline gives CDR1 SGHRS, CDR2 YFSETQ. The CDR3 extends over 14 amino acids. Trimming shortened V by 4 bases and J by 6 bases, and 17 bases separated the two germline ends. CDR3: CASSLQGGAGEQYV. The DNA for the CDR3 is TGCGCCAGCAGCCTACAGGGTGGTGCTGGCGAGCAGTACGTC.

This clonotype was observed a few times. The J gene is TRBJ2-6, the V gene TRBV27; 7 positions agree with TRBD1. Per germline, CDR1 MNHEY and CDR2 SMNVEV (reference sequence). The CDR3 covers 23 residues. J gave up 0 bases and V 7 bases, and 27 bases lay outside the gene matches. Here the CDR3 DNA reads TGTGCCAGCACCCCCGAAGGGGGCAGGGGCCCCTCGTTTCCCCACTCTGGGGCCAACGTCCTGACTTTC. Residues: CASTPEGGRGPSFPHSGANVLTF.

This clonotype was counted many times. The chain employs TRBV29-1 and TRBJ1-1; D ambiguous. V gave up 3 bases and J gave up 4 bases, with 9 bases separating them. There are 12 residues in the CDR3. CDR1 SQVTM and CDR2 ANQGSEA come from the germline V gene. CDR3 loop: CSVDYGSTEAFF. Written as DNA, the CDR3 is TGCAGCGTTGACTACGGGAGCACTGAAGCTTTCTTT.

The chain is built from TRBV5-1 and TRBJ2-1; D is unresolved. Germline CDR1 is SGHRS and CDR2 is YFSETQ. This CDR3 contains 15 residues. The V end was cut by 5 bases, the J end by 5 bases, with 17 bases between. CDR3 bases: TGCGCCAGCAGTATTCCGCTCGTACTGAACAATGAGCAGTTCTTC. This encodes CASSIPLVLNNEQFF.

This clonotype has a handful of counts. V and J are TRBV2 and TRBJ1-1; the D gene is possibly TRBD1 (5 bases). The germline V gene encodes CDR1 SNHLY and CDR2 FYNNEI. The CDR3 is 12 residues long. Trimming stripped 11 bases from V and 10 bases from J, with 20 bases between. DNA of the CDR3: TGTGCCGGAGGTGTGGGGGGAGACGTAGCTTTCTTT. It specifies CAGGVGGDVAFF.

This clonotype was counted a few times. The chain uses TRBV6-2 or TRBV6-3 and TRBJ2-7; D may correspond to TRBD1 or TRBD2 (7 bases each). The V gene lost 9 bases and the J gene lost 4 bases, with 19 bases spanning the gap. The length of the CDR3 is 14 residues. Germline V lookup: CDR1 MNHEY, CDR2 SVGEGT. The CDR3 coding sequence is TGTGCCAGTGCCCCCGCCAGGGGGGGTTACGAGCAGTACGTC. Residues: CASAPARGGYEQYV.

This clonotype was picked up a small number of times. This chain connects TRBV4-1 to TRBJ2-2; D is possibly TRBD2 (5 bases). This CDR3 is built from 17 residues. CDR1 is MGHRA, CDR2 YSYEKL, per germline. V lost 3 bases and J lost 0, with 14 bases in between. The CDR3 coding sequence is TGCGCCAGCAGCCAGGGGAGTGACTTCCCGAACACCGGGGAGCTGTTTTTT. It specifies CASSQGSDFPNTGELFF.

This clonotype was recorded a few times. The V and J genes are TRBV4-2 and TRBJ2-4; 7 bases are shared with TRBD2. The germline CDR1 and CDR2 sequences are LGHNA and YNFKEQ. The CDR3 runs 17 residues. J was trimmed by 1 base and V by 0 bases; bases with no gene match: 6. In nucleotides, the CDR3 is TGTGCCAGCAGCCAAGATGTCTCGCGGGGGGCCAAAAACATTCAGTACTTC. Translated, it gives CASSQDVSRGAKNIQYF.

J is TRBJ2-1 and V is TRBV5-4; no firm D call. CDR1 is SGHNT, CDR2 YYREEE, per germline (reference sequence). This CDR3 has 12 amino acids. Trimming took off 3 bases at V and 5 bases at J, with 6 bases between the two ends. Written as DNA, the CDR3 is TGTGCCAGCAGCTCCGCCAACAATGAGCAGTTCTTC. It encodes CASSSANNEQFF. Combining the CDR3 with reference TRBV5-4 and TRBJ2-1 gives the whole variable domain ETGVTQSPTHLIKTRGQQVTLRCSSQSGHNTVSWYQQALGQGPQFIFQYYREEENGRGNFPPRFSGLQFPNYSSELNVNALELDDSALYLCASSSANNEQFFGPGTRLTVL.

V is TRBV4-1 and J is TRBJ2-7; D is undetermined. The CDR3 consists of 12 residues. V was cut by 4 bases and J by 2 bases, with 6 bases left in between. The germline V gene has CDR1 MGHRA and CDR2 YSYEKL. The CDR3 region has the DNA TGCGCCAGCAGCCGGGGAACCTACGAGCAGTACTTC. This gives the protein CASSRGTYEQYF.

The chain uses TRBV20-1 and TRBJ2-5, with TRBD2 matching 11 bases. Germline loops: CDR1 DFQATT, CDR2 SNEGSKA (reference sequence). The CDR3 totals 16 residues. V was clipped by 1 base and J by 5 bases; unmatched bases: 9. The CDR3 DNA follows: TGCAGTGCTAGAGGACTAGCGGGGACCGCCGGGGAGACCCAGTACTTC. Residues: CSARGLAGTAGETQYF.

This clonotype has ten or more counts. The CDR3 here is CASSPGQRDTQYF. The CDR3 nucleotides are TGTGCCAGCAGCCCGGGGCAGCGAGATACGCAGTATTTT. This rearrangement joins TRBV4-2 to TRBJ2-3; tentatively, D is TRBD1 or TRBD2 (5 bases each). V lost 4 bases and J lost 5, with 10 bases in between. Germline V gene lookup returns CDR1 LGHNA and CDR2 YNFKEQ. The CDR3 length is 13 residues.

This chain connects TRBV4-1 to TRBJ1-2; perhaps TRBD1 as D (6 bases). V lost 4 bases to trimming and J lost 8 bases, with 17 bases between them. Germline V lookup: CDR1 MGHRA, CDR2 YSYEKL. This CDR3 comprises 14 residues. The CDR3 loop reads CASSPYEGGRGYTF. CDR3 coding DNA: TGCGCCAGCAGCCCCTATGAGGGGGGCCGGGGCTACACCTTC.